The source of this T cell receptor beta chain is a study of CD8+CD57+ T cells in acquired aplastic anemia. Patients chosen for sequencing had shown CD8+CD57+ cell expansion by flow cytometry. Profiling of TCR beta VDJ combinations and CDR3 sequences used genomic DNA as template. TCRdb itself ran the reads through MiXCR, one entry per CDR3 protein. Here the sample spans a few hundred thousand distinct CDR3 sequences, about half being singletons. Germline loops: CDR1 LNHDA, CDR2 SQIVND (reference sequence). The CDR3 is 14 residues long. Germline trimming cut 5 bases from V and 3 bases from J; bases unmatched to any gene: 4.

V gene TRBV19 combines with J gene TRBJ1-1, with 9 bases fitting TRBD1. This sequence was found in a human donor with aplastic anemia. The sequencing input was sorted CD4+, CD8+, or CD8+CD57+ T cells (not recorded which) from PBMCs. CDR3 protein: CASSQQGADTEAFF. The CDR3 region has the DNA TGTGCCAGTAGTCAACAGGGGGCGGACACTGAAGCTTTCTTT.